What follows is one T cell receptor beta chain and its context. The sample belongs to a study of PD-1 blockade in classical Hodgkin lymphoma. Produced via immunoSEQ multiplex PCR; TCRdb's table is partial and in-frame only. The sample contains just over 25,000 clones, over 60% of which appear only once. Every single patient, without exception, relapsed after autologous stem cell transplantation, and brentuximab vedotin exposure varied. V shed 2 bases and J shed 0 bases, with 13 bases lying between them. Germline-derived CDR1 and CDR2 are MDHEN and SYDVKM. This CDR3 comprises 17 residues. This receptor was identified in a human donor with classical Hodgkin lymphoma. The sample here was peripheral blood mononuclear cells (PBMCs), taken before the second cycle of nivolumab. This chain uses TRBV28 with TRBJ1-4; the D gene is possibly TRBD1 (6 bases). The CDR3 sequence: CASSLGGGPATNEKLFF. The DNA for the CDR3 is TGTGCCAGCAGTTTAGGCGGGGGCCCTGCAACTAATGAAAAACTGTTTTTT.